These T cell receptor beta chains were read from a single sample in a study of blood T cell repertoires in COVID-19. Clones were sequenced by immunoSEQ multiplex PCR, and TCRdb holds only the in-frame ones, with some missing. The sample carries some 110,000 clones, about 75% recorded once. The specimen was peripheral blood. These TCRs come from a woman in her seventies with acute or convalescent COVID-19. CDR3s include the opening cysteine and the closing phenylalanine or tryptophan. Each record gives: D gene, V gene, clone size, J gene, CDR3 DNA, CDR3 protein. The D gene is left open where the match is weak. The size of a clone is reported for some rows only, either as once, few or many, or as a class for expanded clones.

NA	TRBV19	few	TRBJ1-1	TGTGCCAGTAACCCTGGGGCCGGGCAGTGGGACACTGAAGCTTTCTTT	CASNPGAGQWDTEAFF
NA	TRBV11-2	NA	TRBJ1-2	TGTGCCAGCAGCTCCTCGGGTCGGAATGGCTACACCTTC	CASSSSGRNGYTF
NA	TRBV29-1	NA	TRBJ1-1	TGCAGCGTTTTTGGGGGGACTGAAGCTTTCTTT	CSVFGGTEAFF
NA	TRBV9	NA	TRBJ2-1	TGTGCCAGCAGCCCCGCCCAGGGATTGTTGCACAATGAGCAGTTCTTC	CASSPAQGLLHNEQFF
NA	TRBV30	NA	TRBJ2-7	TGTGCCTGGAGTAAACCCGGGAACTCCTACGAGCAGTACTTC	CAWSKPGNSYEQYF
NA	TRBV2	NA	TRBJ2-7	TGTGCCAGCAGTGTCGGGTACGAGCAGTACTTC	CASSVGYEQYF
NA	TRBV19	NA	TRBJ1-3	TGTGCCACCTACGCAGGGAAGGACACCATATATTTT	CATYAGKDTIYF
NA	TRBV10-2	few	TRBJ1-3	TGCGCCAGCAGCGATGACTTCTCTGGAAACACCATATATTTT	CASSDDFSGNTIYF
NA	TRBV7-9	NA	TRBJ1-2	TGTGCCAGCAGCTTAATGTCTGCCCAGGGGGGCTACACCTTC	CASSLMSAQGGYTF
NA	TRBV6-1	NA	TRBJ2-1	TGTGCCAGCAGTGAAGACAGGATTCTAAACAATGAGCAGTTCTTC	CASSEDRILNNEQFF
TRBD2	TRBV5-1	NA	TRBJ2-1	TGCGCCAGCAGCGTCACTAGCGGGGGGGTCTATGAGCAGTTCTTC	CASSVTSGGVYEQFF
TRBD2	TRBV7-2	NA	TRBJ2-7	TGTGCCAGCAGCTTACCCAACCGGGGGGTCTCCGAGCAGTACTTC	CASSLPNRGVSEQYF
TRBD1	TRBV11-2	many	TRBJ1-2	TGTGCCAGCAGCTTCTCCCGGACAGGAGGGGATGGCTACACCTTC	CASSFSRTGGDGYTF
NA	TRBV15	few	TRBJ1-4	TGTGCCACCAGCCTCGGACAGAACAATGAAAAACTGTTTTTT	CATSLGQNNEKLFF
NA	TRBV3-1/TRBV3-2	NA	TRBJ2-7	TGTGCCAGCAGCCACAACGGGGCGGGCAGCGGGGACATATACGAGCAGTACTTC	CASSHNGAGSGDIYEQYF
NA	TRBV11-2	NA	TRBJ1-1	TGTGCCAGCAGCTTTGGGCAGGGCATTGAAGCTTTCTTT	CASSFGQGIEAFF
TRBD1	TRBV29-1	NA	TRBJ1-1	TGCAGCGTCCGACAGGGAGTCACTGAAGCTTTCTTT	CSVRQGVTEAFF
NA	TRBV30	NA	TRBJ1-5	TGTGCCTGGAGTTATGGGGGGTCTAATCAGCCCCAGCATTTT	CAWSYGGSNQPQHF
NA	TRBV28	NA	TRBJ1-6	TGTGCCAGCGCCGATGCGGATTCACCCCTCCACTTT	CASADADSPLHF
NA	TRBV19	NA	TRBJ2-1	TGTGCCAGTAGTATAGAAACAGGGTTGAGTGAGCAGTTCTTC	CASSIETGLSEQFF
NA	TRBV6-6	NA	TRBJ1-1	TGTGCCAGCAGTTACTCAAGGGGAGGCACTGAAGCTTTCTTT	CASSYSRGGTEAFF
TRBD1	TRBV5-1	NA	TRBJ2-2	TGCGCCAGCAGCTACGACAGGGAAGGGCGGACCGGGGAGCTGTTTTTT	CASSYDREGRTGELFF
NA	TRBV15	once	TRBJ1-2	TGTGCCACCAGCAGAGATCTAATAGAGGGCAGTTATGGCTACACCTTC	CATSRDLIEGSYGYTF
TRBD1	TRBV5-1	NA	TRBJ1-1	TGCGCCAGCAGCACCCGGACAGGCGCTAACACTGAAGCTTTCTTT	CASSTRTGANTEAFF
TRBD1	TRBV5-1	NA	TRBJ2-5	TGCGCCAGCAGCTTGGTAAAACAGGGGGCGGTTGAGACCCAGTACTTC	CASSLVKQGAVETQYF
NA	TRBV28	NA	TRBJ1-2	TGTGCCAGCAGCCCGACTTACCCCTATGGCTACACCTTC	CASSPTYPYGYTF
NA	TRBV19	NA	TRBJ1-6	TGTGCCAGTAGTATGCCCACGGGTACACCCCTCCACTTT	CASSMPTGTPLHF
NA	TRBV24-1	once	TRBJ2-1	TGTGCCACCAGTGATTGGGGGGGGCCGTACAATGAGCAGTTCTTC	CATSDWGGPYNEQFF
TRBD1	TRBV7-9	NA	TRBJ2-1	TGTGCCAGCAGCTGGACAGGGAACAATGAGCAGTTCTTC	CASSWTGNNEQFF
TRBD1	TRBV5-6	NA	TRBJ2-1	TGTGCCAGCAGCTTGGATGGACAGGGGACTGAGCAGTTCTTC	CASSLDGQGTEQFF
TRBD1	TRBV28	few	TRBJ1-1	TGTGCCAGTATATTCGGGACAGGGGACTACACTGAAGCTTTCTTT	CASIFGTGDYTEAFF
TRBD2	TRBV24-1	NA	TRBJ2-7	TGTGCCACCATTTTCCGACTAGCCCACGAGCAGTACTTC	CATIFRLAHEQYF
TRBD1	TRBV7-2	once	TRBJ1-6	TGTGCCAGCAGCTTAGCAGCTCCGGGACAGGGGTTATCTTCACCCCTCCACTTT	CASSLAAPGQGLSSPLHF
NA	TRBV4-3	NA	TRBJ2-2	TGCGCCAGCGGAGCCGAAACCTACACCGGGGAGCTGTTTTTT	CASGAETYTGELFF
TRBD1	TRBV6-5	NA	TRBJ1-1	TGTGCCAGCAGTTTTCACCGGGACAGGGGAGATACTGAAGCTTTCTTT	CASSFHRDRGDTEAFF
TRBD1	TRBV18	NA	TRBJ1-2	TGTGCCAGCTCACCAACAAAGGGGGCGCCGGGCTACACCTTC	CASSPTKGAPGYTF
NA	TRBV19	NA	TRBJ1-2	TGTGCCAGTAATCGGCAAGCGGGACCCAGGAACTATGGCTACACCTTC	CASNRQAGPRNYGYTF
TRBD1	TRBV4-1	few	TRBJ1-2	TGCGCCAGCAGCCCTTCCGGGACAGGTGGAATTACTAACTATGGCTACACCTTC	CASSPSGTGGITNYGYTF
TRBD1	TRBV9	NA	TRBJ1-3	TGTGCCAGCAGCGGAGGCAGGGGGACTGGAAACACCATATATTTT	CASSGGRGTGNTIYF
TRBD2	TRBV7-9	NA	TRBJ2-3	TGTGCCAGCAGCGCGACTAGCGGATTAGATACGCAGTATTTT	CASSATSGLDTQYF
TRBD1	TRBV19	NA	TRBJ1-5	TGTGCCAGTAGTATAGATTGGCAGGGGGGCAATCAGCCCCAGCATTTT	CASSIDWQGGNQPQHF
NA	TRBV5-1	few	TRBJ2-5	TGCGCCAGCGCGGGGGCCTCATACCAAGAGACCCAGTACTTC	CASAGASYQETQYF
TRBD1	TRBV18	NA	TRBJ1-6	TGTGCCAGCTCACCAGCAGGGGGCAAGAATTCACCCCTCCACTTT	CASSPAGGKNSPLHF
NA	TRBV28	NA	TRBJ2-7	TGTGCCAGCAGTTTAGGTACAGGCGAGCAGTACTTC	CASSLGTGEQYF
TRBD1	TRBV6-5	NA	TRBJ1-3	TGTGCCAGCAGAAGGGGGCCAGTCTCTGGAAACACCATATATTTT	CASRRGPVSGNTIYF
NA	TRBV18	NA	TRBJ2-5	TGTGCCAGCTCCGACGAGGGGACCCAGTACTTC	CASSDEGTQYF
NA	TRBV4-2	NA	TRBJ1-1	TGTGCCAGCAGCCAACTACAGGCCATGAACACTGAAGCTTTCTTT	CASSQLQAMNTEAFF